The rows below give T cell receptor beta chains drawn from one sample of a study of T cells in Graves' hyperthyroidism and ophthalmopathy. TCRdb reprocessed the multiplex PCR reads with MiXCR, giving one entry per CDR3 protein. The sample has hundreds of thousands of distinct CDR3 sequences; roughly 15% are singletons. The sample was blood. The receptors originated from a woman aged 55-70 years with Graves' ophthalmopathy. Each CDR3 is given with its conserved first and last residue. Each record gives: J gene, D gene, V gene, clone size, CDR3 protein, CDR3 DNA. The D gene is left open where the match is weak. Some rows mark clone size as missing; the rest say once, few, many or name a class of expanded clone.

J gene: TRBJ2-6
D gene: -
V gene: TRBV28
clone size: -
CDR3 protein: CASSLNRVRGANVLTF
CDR3 DNA: TGTGCCAGCAGTTTAAACAGGGTGAGAGGGGCCAACGTCCTGACTTTC

J gene: TRBJ2-5
D gene: -
V gene: TRBV5-4
clone size: few
CDR3 protein: CASSLSRVETQYF
CDR3 DNA: TGTGCCAGCAGCTTGAGTCGGGTTGAGACCCAGTACTTC

J gene: TRBJ2-2
D gene: -
V gene: TRBV2
clone size: few
CDR3 protein: CASSEVNTGELFF
CDR3 DNA: TGTGCCAGCAGTGAGGTTAACACCGGGGAGCTGTTTTTT

J gene: TRBJ1-5
D gene: TRBD1
V gene: TRBV9
clone size: -
CDR3 protein: CAPGTGEIYSNQPQHF
CDR3 DNA: TGTGCCCCCGGGACAGGGGAAATTTATAGCAATCAGCCCCAGCATTTT

J gene: TRBJ2-1
D gene: -
V gene: TRBV7-8
clone size: many
CDR3 protein: CASSPGKRGNEQFF
CDR3 DNA: TGTGCCAGCAGCCCGGGGAAACGGGGGAATGAGCAGTTCTTC

J gene: TRBJ1-2
D gene: -
V gene: TRBV30
clone size: -
CDR3 protein: CAWGPRHYGYTF
CDR3 DNA: TGTGCCTGGGGACCTAGACACTATGGCTACACCTTC

J gene: TRBJ2-7
D gene: -
V gene: TRBV12-3/TRBV12-4
clone size: few
CDR3 protein: CASSLMFLGIHEQYF
CDR3 DNA: TGTGCCAGCAGTTTAATGTTCTTGGGGATTCACGAGCAGTACTTC

J gene: TRBJ2-7
D gene: -
V gene: TRBV5-1
clone size: many
CDR3 protein: CASSEEGRGYEQYF
CDR3 DNA: TGCGCCAGCAGCGAGGAGGGCAGGGGCTACGAGCAGTACTTC

J gene: TRBJ1-1
D gene: -
V gene: TRBV11-2
clone size: many
CDR3 protein: CASSLQMNTEAFF
CDR3 DNA: TGTGCCAGCAGCTTACAAATGAACACTGAAGCTTTCTTT

J gene: TRBJ1-5
D gene: TRBD1
V gene: TRBV19
clone size: few
CDR3 protein: CASNRDRGSNQPQHF
CDR3 DNA: TGTGCCAGCAATCGCGACAGGGGAAGCAATCAGCCCCAGCATTTT

J gene: TRBJ2-4
D gene: TRBD1
V gene: TRBV24-1
clone size: many
CDR3 protein: CATSDDRESKNIQYF
CDR3 DNA: TGTGCCACCAGTGATGACAGGGAGAGCAAAAACATTCAGTACTTC

J gene: TRBJ1-1
D gene: -
V gene: TRBV6-1
clone size: few
CDR3 protein: CASSPIRVGEAFF
CDR3 DNA: TGTGCCAGCAGTCCCATAAGGGTTGGTGAAGCTTTCTTT

J gene: TRBJ1-6
D gene: -
V gene: TRBV9
clone size: once
CDR3 protein: CASSARQSFNSPLHF
CDR3 DNA: TGTGCCAGCAGCGCCCGACAGTCTTTTAATTCACCCCTCCACTTT